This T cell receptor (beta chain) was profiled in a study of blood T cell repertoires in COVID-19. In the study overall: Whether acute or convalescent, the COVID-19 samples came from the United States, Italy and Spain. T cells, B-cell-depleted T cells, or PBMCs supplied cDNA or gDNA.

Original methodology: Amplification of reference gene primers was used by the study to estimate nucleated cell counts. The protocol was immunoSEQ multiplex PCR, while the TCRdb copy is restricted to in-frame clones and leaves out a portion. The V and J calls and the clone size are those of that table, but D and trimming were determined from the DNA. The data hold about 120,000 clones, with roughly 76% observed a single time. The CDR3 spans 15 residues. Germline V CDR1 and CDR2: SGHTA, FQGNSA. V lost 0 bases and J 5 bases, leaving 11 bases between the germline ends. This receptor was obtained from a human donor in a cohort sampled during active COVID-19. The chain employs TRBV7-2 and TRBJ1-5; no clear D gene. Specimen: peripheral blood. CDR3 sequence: CASSLAHDGDQPQHF. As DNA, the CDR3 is TGTGCCAGCAGCTTAGCGCATGACGGAGATCAGCCCCAGCATTTT.